The 3 T cell receptor beta chains listed next were all sequenced from one sample in a study of CD8+ T cells in alopecia areata. Extraction and reverse transcription of RNA yielded cDNA as the sequencing template. Profiled with immunoSEQ multiplex PCR; TCRdb holds only in-frame clones, not every one. The sample presents more than 250,000 clones, none singletons. Cutaneous lymph nodes were pooled and cells sorted by CD4, CD8alpha, NKG2D, NKG2ACE and more. The specimen was CD4+ T cells sorted from a lymph node. These receptors were taken from a C3H/HeJ mouse with alopecia areata. The mouse strain carries the MHC haplotype H2-k.

Of note for this clone: These gene names are mouse names. The sequenced part of the CDR3 DNA is TGTGCCAGCAGTGATGCAAGAGGGACAGGGGAAGAC. It specifies CASSDARGTGED. The whole CDR3 is CASSDARGTGEDTQYF. The V call is TRBV13-1, the J call TRBJ2-5; 10 positions agree with TRBD1. Coverage ceases 4 residues before the CDR3 finishes, and the germline J gene fills in the end. This CDR3 has 16 residues. Germline V gene data show CDR1 as NSHNY and CDR2 as SYGAGN.

This clone was observed at least ten times. Gene names denote mouse genes. The observed sequence ends 4 residues before the CDR3 terminus, with the missing tail filled in from the germline J gene. The genes are TRBV17 and TRBJ2-1; TRBD2 matches 11 bases. The CDR3 sequence is 15 residues long. Unmatched junction bases numbered 4, after V lost 6 bases and J lost 3 bases. Germline assignment: CDR1 MNHDT and CDR2 YYDKIL. Partial CDR3 DNA: TGTGCTAGCAGAAGACTGGGGGGGGCCTATGCT. Its translation: CASRRLGGAYA. The complete CDR3 protein is CASRRLGGAYAEQFF. The full variable domain, in which reference TRBV17 and TRBJ2-1 provide the parts outside the CDR3, is DTTVKQNPRYKLARVGKPVNLICSQTMNHDTMYWYQKKPNQAPKLLLFYYDKILNREADTFEKFQSSRPNNSFCSLYIGSAGLEYSAMYLCASRRLGGAYAEQFFGPGTRLTVL.

This clone was detected only a few times. Genes here carry mouse names. This chain's CDR3 is CASSLQGSSQNTLYF. The covered CDR3 bases are TGTGCCAGCAGTTTACAGGGTTCTAGTCAAAAC. The rearrangement joins TRBV14 to TRBJ2-4, with D possibly matching TRBD1 (6 bases). The read comes to an end 4 residues before the CDR3 does, leaving the germline J gene to fill in the end. This CDR3 has 15 amino acids. Germline loops: CDR1 SGHDT, CDR2 FRDEAV. The ends were cut back, 2 bases at V and 0 bases at J, with 10 bases in the middle.